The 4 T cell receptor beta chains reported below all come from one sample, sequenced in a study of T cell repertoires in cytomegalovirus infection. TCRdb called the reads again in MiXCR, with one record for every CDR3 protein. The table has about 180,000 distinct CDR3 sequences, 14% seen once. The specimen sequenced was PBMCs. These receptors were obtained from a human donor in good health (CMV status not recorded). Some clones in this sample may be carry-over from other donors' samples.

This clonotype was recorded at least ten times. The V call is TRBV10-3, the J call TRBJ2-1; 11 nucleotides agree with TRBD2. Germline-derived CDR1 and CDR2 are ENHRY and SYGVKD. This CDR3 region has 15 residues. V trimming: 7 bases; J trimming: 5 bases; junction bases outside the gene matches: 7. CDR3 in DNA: TGTGCCATCACGCCGGGACTAGCGGAGGACAATGAGCAGTTCTTC. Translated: CAITPGLAEDNEQFF.

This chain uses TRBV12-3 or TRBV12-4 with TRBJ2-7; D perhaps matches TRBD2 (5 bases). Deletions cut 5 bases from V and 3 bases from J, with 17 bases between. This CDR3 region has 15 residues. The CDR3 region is CASSRRRHGDYEQYF. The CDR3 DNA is TGTGCCAGCAGTCGCCGACGGCACGGGGACTACGAGCAGTACTTC.

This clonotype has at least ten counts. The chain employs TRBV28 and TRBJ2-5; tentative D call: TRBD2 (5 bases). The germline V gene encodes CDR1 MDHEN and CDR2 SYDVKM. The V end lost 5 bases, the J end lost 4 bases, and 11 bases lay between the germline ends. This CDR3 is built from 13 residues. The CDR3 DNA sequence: TGTGCCAGCAGTCCGGGATTCACAGAGACCCAGTACTTC. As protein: CASSPGFTETQYF.

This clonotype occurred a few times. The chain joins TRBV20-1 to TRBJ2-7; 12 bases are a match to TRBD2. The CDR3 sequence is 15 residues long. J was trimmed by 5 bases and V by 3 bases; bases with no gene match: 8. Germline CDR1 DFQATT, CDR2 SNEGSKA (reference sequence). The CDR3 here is CSASRRTSGKDEQYF. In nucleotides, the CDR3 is TGCAGTGCTAGCCGTCGGACTAGCGGGAAGGACGAGCAGTACTTC.